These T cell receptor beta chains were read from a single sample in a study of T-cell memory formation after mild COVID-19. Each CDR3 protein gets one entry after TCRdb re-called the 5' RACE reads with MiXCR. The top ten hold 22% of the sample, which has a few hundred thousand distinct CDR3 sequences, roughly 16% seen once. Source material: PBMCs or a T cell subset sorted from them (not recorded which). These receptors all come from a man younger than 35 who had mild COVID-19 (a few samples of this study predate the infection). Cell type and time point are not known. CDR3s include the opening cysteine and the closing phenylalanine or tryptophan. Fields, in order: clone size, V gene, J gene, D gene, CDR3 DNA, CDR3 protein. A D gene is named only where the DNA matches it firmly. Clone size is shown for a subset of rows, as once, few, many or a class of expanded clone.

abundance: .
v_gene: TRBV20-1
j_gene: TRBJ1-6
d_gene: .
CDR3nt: TGCAGTGCCCACCTGTATAACGGTCGGACCCTCCACTTT
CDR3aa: CSAHLYNGRTLHF

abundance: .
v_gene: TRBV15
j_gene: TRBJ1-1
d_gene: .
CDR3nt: TGTGCCACCAGCAGAGATTTTGAACGGGCTTTCTTT
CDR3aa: CATSRDFERAFF

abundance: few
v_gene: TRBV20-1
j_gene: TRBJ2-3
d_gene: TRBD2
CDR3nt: TGCAGTGCTATAGACCGTGCGGGAGGTACAGATACGCAGTATTTT
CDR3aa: CSAIDRAGGTDTQYF

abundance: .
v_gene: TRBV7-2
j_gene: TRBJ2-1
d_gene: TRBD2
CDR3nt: TGTGCCAGCAGCTTAAGCGGGGGCTTCTACAATGAGCAGTTCTTC
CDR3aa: CASSLSGGFYNEQFF

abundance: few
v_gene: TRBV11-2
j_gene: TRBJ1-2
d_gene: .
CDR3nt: TGTGCCAGCAGCCCGGGGGCCGGCTACACCTTC
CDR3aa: CASSPGAGYTF

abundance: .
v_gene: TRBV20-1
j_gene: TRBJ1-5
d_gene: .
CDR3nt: TGCAGTGCTAGAGATTTACAGGCCGGTCAGCCCCAGCATTTT
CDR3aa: CSARDLQAGQPQHF

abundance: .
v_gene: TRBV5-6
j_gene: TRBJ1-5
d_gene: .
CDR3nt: TGTGCCAGCAGCCCAATGGGGGGCAATCAGCCCCAGCATTTT
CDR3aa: CASSPMGGNQPQHF

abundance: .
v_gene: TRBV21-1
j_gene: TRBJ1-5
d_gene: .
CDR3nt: TGTGCCAGCAGCAAAGTTCAGGGGGCCGGAGGAAGCAATCAGCCCCAGCATTTT
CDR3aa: CASSKVQGAGGSNQPQHF

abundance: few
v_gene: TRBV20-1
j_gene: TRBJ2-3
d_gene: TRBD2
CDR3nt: TGCAGTGCTAGAGATGACGGGAGCGGGGGGACCACAGATACGCAGTATTTT
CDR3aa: CSARDDGSGGTTDTQYF

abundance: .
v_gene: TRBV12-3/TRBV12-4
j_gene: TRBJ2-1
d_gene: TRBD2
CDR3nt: TGTGCCAGCACCCTAGCGGGGGGCCCCTACAATGAGCAGTTCTTC
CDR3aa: CASTLAGGPYNEQFF

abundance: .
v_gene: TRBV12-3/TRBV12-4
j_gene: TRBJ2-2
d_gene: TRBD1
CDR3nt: TGTGCCAGCAGTGAGACCCGGGACAGGGGTAACACCGGGGAGCTGTTTTTT
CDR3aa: CASSETRDRGNTGELFF